Listed here are 10 T cell receptor beta chains from one sample, sequenced in a study of T cells in Graves' hyperthyroidism and ophthalmopathy. Template material for amplifying TCR beta CDR3 regions consisted of RNA transcripts. RT-PCR in the first round (using the HTBI primer set) targeted the TCR CDR3. From the multiplex PCR reads, TCRdb called clonotypes with MiXCR, one entry per CDR3 protein. The table lists roughly 250,000 distinct CDR3 sequences, approximately 20% of them singletons, with under 65% in the top ten. Sequencing was performed on blood. The source of these receptors is a man aged 25-40 years with Graves' ophthalmopathy.

The chain recombines TRBV4-1 with TRBJ1-5; 7 bases line up with TRBD1. The CDR3 is 16 amino acids. Per the germline V gene, CDR1 is MGHRA and CDR2 is YSYEKL. The J segment lost 4 bases and the V segment lost 0 bases, leaving 6 bases of the junction unmatched. This CDR3 reads CASSQETGVRNQPQHF. CDR3 in DNA: TGCGCCAGCAGCCAAGAAACAGGGGTTAGAAATCAGCCCCAGCATTTT.

With regard to this clonotype: Germline and junction disagree at one end, which may indicate a read error. The chain couples TRBV20-1 to TRBJ2-5; no firm D call. Germline V gene sequence: CDR1 DFQATT, CDR2 SNEGSKA (reference sequence). The length of the CDR3 is 14 residues. The CDR3 nucleotides are TGCAGTGCTATACCCAAGTATGAGAAAGAGACCCAGTGCTTC. Encoded protein: CSAIPKYEKETQCF.

V is TRBV6-2 or TRBV6-3 and J is TRBJ2-7; 8 positions agree with TRBD2. The junction had 7 bases not matched to a gene; V was cut back by 4 bases and J by 2 bases. This CDR3 spans 15 amino acids. CDR1 MNHEY and CDR2 SVGEGT come from the germline V gene. The CDR3: CASSFGLAGPYEQYF. Here the CDR3 DNA reads TGTGCCAGCAGTTTCGGGCTAGCGGGCCCCTACGAGCAGTACTTC.

The V call is TRBV5-1, the J call TRBJ2-5, with 11 positions matching TRBD1. The CDR3 loop spans 14 amino acids. The V and J ends lost 4 bases and 4 bases, in that order; junction bases with no gene match: 3. From germline, CDR1 is SGHRS and CDR2 YFSETQ. The CDR3 loop is CASSDGTGGETQYF. CDR3 nucleotides: TGCGCCAGCAGCGACGGGACAGGGGGAGAGACCCAGTACTTC. The complete variable domain, with remaining parts taken from reference TRBV5-1 and TRBJ2-5, reads KAGVTQTPRYLIKTRGQQVTLSCSPISGHRSVSWYQQTPGQGLQFLFEYFSETQRNKGNFPGRFSGRQFSNSRSEMNVSTLELGDSALYLCASSDGTGGETQYFGPGTRLLVL.

V is TRBV5-8 and J is TRBJ2-1; 10 nucleotides line up with TRBD2. This CDR3 spans 15 amino acids. Germline V gene lookup returns CDR1 SGHTS and CDR2 YDEGEE. Trimming removed 4 bases from V and 4 bases from J; junction bases left unmatched: 5. The CDR3 protein is CASSDGTSVYNEQFF. As DNA, the CDR3 is TGTGCCAGCAGCGACGGGACTAGCGTTTACAATGAGCAGTTCTTC.

This sequence joins TRBV27 and TRBJ1-2; 8 nucleotides align to TRBD1. The CDR3 has 15 residues. Looked up from germline, CDR1 is MNHEY and CDR2 is SMNVEV (reference sequence). V lost 5 bases and J lost 4; bases outside the gene matches: 9. CDR3 residues: CASSVGTGGPYGYTF. DNA for the CDR3: TGTGCCAGCAGTGTAGGGACAGGCGGACCCTATGGCTACACCTTC.

The table lists this clonotype with a few counts. This chain links TRBV5-5 with TRBJ2-1; 13 positions agree with TRBD2. This CDR3 is 16 amino acids long. The germline CDR1 and CDR2 sequences are SGHKS and YYEKEE (reference sequence). V lost 0 bases and J lost 7; bases outside the gene matches: 4. The CDR3 nucleotides read TGTGCCAGCAGCTTGGGACTAGCGGGAGGAGCGAATGAGCAGTTCTTC. It specifies CASSLGLAGGANEQFF. Variable domain in full (rest from reference TRBV5-5 and TRBJ2-1): DAGVTQSPTHLIKTRGQQVTLRCSPISGHKSVSWYQQVLGQGPQFIFQYYEKEERGRGNFPDRFSARQFPNYSSELNVNALLLGDSALYLCASSLGLAGGANEQFFGPGTRLTVL.

The chain is built from TRBV7-3 and TRBJ2-1; TRBD2 matches 9 bases. Germline CDR1 SGHTA, CDR2 FQGTGA. The CDR3 is 15 amino acids. The V and J ends lost 1 base and 9 bases, in that order; junction bases with no gene match: 7. The CDR3 loop is CASSLMSSGIGEQFF. The CDR3, as DNA: TGTGCCAGCAGCTTAATGTCTAGCGGGATAGGTGAGCAGTTCTTC.

The gene calls are TRBV9 and TRBJ2-7, with TRBD2 matching over 12 bases. The CDR3 loop spans 16 amino acids. Per germline, CDR1 SGDLS and CDR2 YYNGEE. The junction had 15 bases not matched to a gene; V was cut back by 7 bases and J by 7 bases. The DNA of the CDR3 is TGTGCCAGCGGTAGGACTAGCGGGGCCCTCGGGGGGGAGCAGTACTTC. Protein product: CASGRTSGALGGEQYF.

This clonotype was seen a handful of times. This rearrangement joins TRBV12-3 or TRBV12-4 to TRBJ2-5; possibly TRBD2 for D (6 bases). This CDR3 is 13 amino acids long. Trimming stripped 1 base from V and 5 bases from J, with 8 bases between. CDR3 DNA: TGTGCCAGCAGTTTAGAACGGGGGGAGACCCAGTACTTC. Encoded protein: CASSLERGETQYF.